Shown below are 10 T cell receptor beta chains from a single sample sequenced in a study of somatic mutations in cytotoxic T cells in rheumatoid arthritis. The assay was immunoSEQ multiplex PCR, and TCRdb's table has in-frame clones only and misses some. This sample has about 16,000 clones, with roughly four fifths found just once. Sequencing was performed on CD8+ T cells sorted from blood. The receptors were sampled from a woman aged 50 to 60 with rheumatoid arthritis.

The table lists this clone with a few counts. V and J are TRBV19 and TRBJ1-2; no firm D call. Germline lookup yields CDR1 LNHDA and CDR2 SQIVND (reference sequence). Trimming removed 5 bases at V and 8 bases at J, with 21 bases between. This CDR3 is 15 amino acids long. Here the CDR3 reads CASSLHEEGISGYTF. The DNA for the CDR3 is TGTGCCAGTAGTCTCCATGAGGAGGGAATTTCGGGCTACACCTTC.

This clone came up a few times. The genes are TRBV5-1 and TRBJ1-1, with D hard to call. The CDR3 covers 13 residues. CDR1 SGHRS and CDR2 YFSETQ come from the germline V gene. V lost 3 bases to trimming and J lost 1 base, with 7 bases between them. CDR3 DNA: TGCGCCAGCAGCTGGACGGAGAACACTGAAGCTTTCTTT. Translation: CASSWTENTEAFF.

This clone was counted a few times. The gene calls are TRBV2 and TRBJ2-7; TRBD1 matches at 9 bases. Trimming took 9 bases from V and 5 from J; bases not matched to a gene: 5. The germline gives CDR1 SNHLY, CDR2 FYNNEI. The CDR3 runs 12 residues. The CDR3 DNA reads as TGTGCCAGGACCGGACAGGGGAACGAGCAGTACTTC. Protein product: CARTGQGNEQYF.

This clone was seen a handful of times. The chain combines TRBV4-3 with TRBJ2-7, with TRBD1 as a possible D gene (5 bases). V lost 1 base to trimming and J lost 4 bases, with 17 bases between them. Germline loops: CDR1 LGHNA, CDR2 YSLEER. The length of the CDR3 is 16 residues. The CDR3 DNA reads as TGCGCCAGCAGCCAAGCCCCACCCGGACAAGCATACGAGCAGTACTTC. Translating it yields CASSQAPPGQAYEQYF.

This clone has only a few counts. V and J are TRBV28 and TRBJ2-7; D not resolved. This CDR3 comprises 13 residues. CDR1 is MDHEN, CDR2 SYDVKM, per germline. V shed 3 bases and J shed 1 base, with 7 bases lying between them. CDR3 DNA: TGTGCCAGCAGTTTTGGAGCTTCCTACGAGCAGTACTTC. Translating gives CASSFGASYEQYF.

The V and J genes are TRBV29-1 and TRBJ1-1; a weak D match, TRBD1 (6 bases). The ends were cut back, 7 bases at V and 7 bases at J, with 19 bases in the middle. The CDR3 totals 13 residues. Germline CDR1 reads SQVTM; CDR2 reads ANQGSEA. As DNA, the CDR3 is TGCAGCGCCGAGGACAGAACCAGCTTTGAAGCTTTCTTT. Protein sequence: CSAEDRTSFEAFF.

Details on this clone: A far larger clone differs by one base, so this is likely a read error. The chain is built from TRBV4-2 and TRBJ1-5, with D unresolved. In germline, CDR1 is LGHNA, CDR2 YNFKEQ. This CDR3 is 15 amino acids long. V was pared by 4 bases and J by 0 bases, with 10 bases between. CDR3 nucleotides: TGTGCCAGCAGCCCTTATACAAATAGCAATCAGCCCCAGCATTTT. It encodes CASSPYTNSNQPQHF.

CDR3 amino acids: CASSSGTGWTSTDTQYF. The CDR3, as DNA: TGTGCCAGCAGCTCCGGGACAGGGTGGACTAGCACAGATACGCAGTATTTT. This chain uses TRBV5-8 with TRBJ2-3, with 9 bases that match TRBD1. The V gene end was trimmed by 3 bases and the J gene end by 0 bases; junction bases not matched to a gene: 8. This CDR3 has 17 amino acids. The germline CDR1 and CDR2 sequences are SGHTS and YDEGEE.

This sequence joins TRBV25-1 and TRBJ1-2, with D perhaps matching TRBD1 (6 bases). V lost 3 bases to trimming and J lost 8 bases, with 16 bases between them. CDR1 and CDR2 (germline): MGHDK, SYGVNS. CDR3 length: 14 residues. CDR3 DNA: TGTGCCAGCAGTGACGTCGGCGGGGGGCCCGGCTACACCTTC. This encodes CASSDVGGGPGYTF.

V usage is TRBV28 and J usage is TRBJ2-3; D unresolved. Germline V lookup: CDR1 MDHEN, CDR2 SYDVKM. V lost 3 bases, J lost 5 bases, and 3 bases lay in between. The CDR3 totals 11 residues. The DNA of the CDR3 is TGTGCCAGCAGTTTTCGAGATACGCAGTATTTT. Translation: CASSFRDTQYF. The complete variable domain, with remaining parts taken from reference TRBV28 and TRBJ2-3, reads DVKVTQSSRYLVKRTGEKVFLECVQDMDHENMFWYRQDPGLGLRLIYFSYDVKMKEKGDIPEGYSVSREKKERFSLILESASTNQTSMYLCASSFRDTQYFGPGTRLTVL.